The 21 T cell receptor beta chains in this list originate from one sample, sequenced in a study of T cell repertoires in cytomegalovirus infection. Each CDR3 protein gets one entry after TCRdb re-called the reads with MiXCR. The sample holds approximately 1,000,000 distinct CDR3 sequences, about a third seen once. These receptors have no identified antigens. The sequenced sample was cultured CD8+ T cells from PBMCs, obtained from culture after CMV antigen stimulation. The receptors derive from a human donor in good health (CMV status not recorded). Some clones in this sample may be carry-over from other donors' samples.

This clonotype was seen a few times. The CDR3 nucleotides read TGTGCCAGCAGTTTAGGGGCCTATTTCCAGCCCCAGCATTTT. Encoded protein: CASSLGAYFQPQHF. This chain joins TRBV27 and TRBJ1-5, with D tentatively TRBD1 (5 bases). Trimming stripped 2 bases from V and 7 bases from J, with 12 bases between. The CDR3 contains 14 residues. The germline gives CDR1 MNHEY, CDR2 SMNVEV (reference sequence).

The J gene is TRBJ2-2, the V gene TRBV12-3 or TRBV12-4, with a tentative D call TRBD2 (5 bases). CDR3 length: 16 residues. V was cut by 7 bases and J by 1 base, with 16 bases left in between. The CDR3: CASNIPRGENTGELFF. The CDR3, as DNA: TGTGCCAGCAACATCCCCCGGGGAGAGAACACCGGGGAGCTGTTTTTT.

The J gene is TRBJ2-1, the V gene TRBV27; maybe TRBD1 (6 bases). This CDR3 comprises 14 residues. The ends were cut back, 8 bases at V and 0 bases at J, with 11 bases in the middle. Germline assignment: CDR1 MNHEY and CDR2 SMNVEV (reference sequence). Written as DNA, the CDR3 is TGTGCCAGCGCCACAGGGAGCTCCTACAATGAGCAGTTCTTC. It yields the protein CASATGSSYNEQFF.

The chain joins TRBV6-1 to TRBJ1-5; TRBD1 agrees at 9 bases. CDR3 length equals 14 residues. The junction had 7 bases not matched to a gene; V was cut back by 5 bases and J by 8 bases. Germline V lookup: CDR1 MNHNS, CDR2 SASEGT. The CDR3, as DNA: TGTGCCAGCAGTTCGGGACAGGGCCTTGAGCCCCAGCATTTT. This codes for CASSSGQGLEPQHF.

This sequence joins TRBV2 and TRBJ1-5; D possibly corresponds to TRBD1 (6 bases). The germline V gene encodes CDR1 SNHLY and CDR2 FYNNEI. This CDR3 has 16 amino acids. Trimming took off 6 bases at V and 0 bases at J, with 15 bases between the two ends. CDR3 in DNA: TGTGCCAGCAGGTATGGGGGCGTATATAGCAATCAGCCCCAGCATTTT. Protein sequence: CASRYGGVYSNQPQHF.

V usage is TRBV7-9 and J usage is TRBJ1-4; D call uncertain. Germline V gene lookup returns CDR1 SEHNR and CDR2 FQNEAQ (reference sequence). The CDR3 covers 10 residues. Trimming stripped 8 bases from V and 7 bases from J, with 5 bases between. CDR3 protein: CASAAEKLFF. The CDR3 nucleotides are TGTGCCAGCGCAGCTGAAAAACTGTTTTTT.

This clonotype has a count of ten or more. The chain carries TRBV11-2 and TRBJ2-7; 9 bases fit TRBD1. This CDR3 region has 17 residues. Trimming took 5 bases from V and 6 from J; bases not matched to a gene: 17. CDR1 and CDR2 from the germline V gene are SGHAT and FQNNGV. The CDR3 reads CASSIGQGTSGALEQYV. CDR3 sequence (DNA): TGTGCCAGCAGCATCGGACAGGGGACTTCCGGGGCTCTCGAGCAGTACGTC.

The chain joins TRBV6-5 to TRBJ1-6; D is unclear. The length of the CDR3 is 13 residues. V lost 7 bases to trimming and J lost 8 bases, with 12 bases between them. CDR1 and CDR2 (germline): MNHEY, SVGAGI. Here the CDR3 reads CASTAGPYSPLHF. CDR3 DNA sequence: TGTGCCAGCACCGCCGGGCCTTATTCACCCCTCCACTTT.

This clonotype was detected ten times or more. This chain links TRBV6-2 or TRBV6-3 with TRBJ1-1; a possible D gene is TRBD1 (5 bases). The CDR3 length is 14 residues. Deletions cut 4 bases from V and 6 bases from J, with 15 bases between. Per germline, CDR1 MNHEY and CDR2 SVGEGT. The CDR3 region has the DNA TGTGCCAGCAGTTTCGACAGCTGGATGGCTGAAGCTTTCTTT. Translated, it gives CASSFDSWMAEAFF.

The chain uses TRBV2 and TRBJ2-2, with 7 bases that match TRBD2. Trimming at V came to 7 bases and at J to 0 bases, leaving 2 bases not matched to a gene. This CDR3 region has 14 residues. Germline lookup yields CDR1 SNHLY and CDR2 FYNNEI. The CDR3 DNA follows: TGTGCCAGCAAAACTAGCGCGAACACCGGGGAGCTGTTTTTT. Its translation is CASKTSANTGELFF.

The table lists this clonotype with many counts. The chain couples TRBV7-8 to TRBJ2-5; TRBD2 agrees at 7 bases. The CDR3 is 14 amino acids. J was trimmed by 5 bases and V by 2 bases; bases with no gene match: 5. Germline V gene sequence: CDR1 SGHVS, CDR2 FQNEAQ. The CDR3 DNA reads as TGTGCCAGCAGCTTACTAGCGGCCGGTGAGACCCAGTACTTC. Protein sequence: CASSLLAAGETQYF.

There are a few counts of this clonotype. The chain combines TRBV27 with TRBJ2-7, with no clear D. CDR1 MNHEY and CDR2 SMNVEV come from the germline V gene (reference sequence). V lost 5 bases, J lost 6 bases, and 17 bases lay in between. CDR3 length: 14 residues. In DNA, the CDR3 is TGTGCCAGCAGTCCGTTTGAGGATGTTGGCGAGCAGTACTTC. Encoded protein: CASSPFEDVGEQYF.

This clonotype was seen more than once but under ten times. The rearrangement links TRBV13 to TRBJ2-1; TRBD2 aligns across 7 bases. Germline V gene sequence: CDR1 PRHDT, CDR2 FYEKMQ (reference sequence). The V segment lost 5 bases and the J segment 7 bases; nucleotides outside the gene matches: 8. The CDR3 is 14 amino acids. CDR3 in DNA: TGTGCCAGCAGCCCACGACTAGCAGATAATGAGCAGTTCTTC. Translated: CASSPRLADNEQFF.

This clonotype was counted ten times or more. The chain combines TRBV4-3 with TRBJ1-1; D gene unclear. The V and J ends lost 0 bases and 0 bases respectively, with 11 bases between them. There are 16 residues in the CDR3. The germline CDR1 and CDR2 sequences are LGHNA and YSLEER. The CDR3 here is CASSQDPGGLNTEAFF. DNA for the CDR3: TGCGCCAGCAGCCAAGATCCCGGCGGCCTGAACACTGAAGCTTTCTTT.

The chain couples TRBV27 to TRBJ1-2, with D unclear. Germline CDR1 MNHEY, CDR2 SMNVEV (reference sequence). This CDR3 is built from 15 residues. Trimming cost V 7 bases and J 0 bases, with 15 bases left between them. In DNA form, the CDR3 reads TGTGCCAGCACCACTACCCCCGGGACTAACTATGGCTACACCTTC. Translating gives CASTTTPGTNYGYTF.

This clonotype turned up a few times. The rearrangement joins TRBV7-2 to TRBJ1-2, with a tentative D call TRBD1 (6 bases). The CDR3 covers 14 residues. Germline V gives CDR1 SGHTA, CDR2 FQGNSA. V was pared by 1 base and J by 4 bases, with 10 bases between. CDR3 residues: CASSLEDSFYGYTF. CDR3 nucleotide sequence: TGTGCCAGCAGCTTAGAGGACAGCTTCTATGGCTACACCTTC.

This sequence joins TRBV29-1 and TRBJ2-5, with D perhaps TRBD1 (6 bases). V was pared by 7 bases and J by 2 bases, with 11 bases between. This CDR3 comprises 12 residues. Germline V gene sequence: CDR1 SQVTM, CDR2 ANQGSEA. This chain's CDR3 is CSGRGSQETQYF. Written as DNA, the CDR3 is TGCAGCGGTAGGGGGTCTCAAGAGACCCAGTACTTC.

There are a few counts of this clonotype. The chain uses TRBV27 and TRBJ2-6, with D unresolved. With 5 bases removed from V and 1 base from J, the gap between germline ends came to 9 bases. From germline, CDR1 is MNHEY and CDR2 SMNVEV (reference sequence). The CDR3 runs 15 residues. The CDR3 reads CASSLTVSGANVLTF. Written as DNA, the CDR3 is TGTGCCAGCAGTCTGACGGTTTCTGGGGCCAACGTCCTGACTTTC.

This clonotype was counted a few times. V gene TRBV12-3 or TRBV12-4 combines with J gene TRBJ2-1, with a possible D match to TRBD1 (6 bases). Between the trimmed V and J ends, which lost 8 bases and 1 base, there was a span of 15 bases. The CDR3 spans 15 residues. The DNA of the CDR3 is TGTGCCAGCTCCCAGGTAGGGGGTTCCTACAATGAGCAGTTCTTC. Protein: CASSQVGGSYNEQFF.

A few counts support this clonotype. The rearrangement joins TRBV11-2 to TRBJ2-7; D ambiguous. The V end was cut by 6 bases, the J end by 4 bases, with 13 bases between. Germline assignment: CDR1 SGHAT and CDR2 FQNNGV. The CDR3 extends over 13 amino acids. CDR3 nucleotide sequence: TGTGCCAGCAGTCAAATTAGGTCGTACGAGCAGTACTTC. This translates into CASSQIRSYEQYF.

The rearrangement links TRBV2 to TRBJ1-2, with 7 bases matching TRBD1. The ends lost 8 bases at V and 2 bases at J; junction bases unmatched: 8. Per the germline V gene, CDR1 is SNHLY and CDR2 is FYNNEI. The CDR3 spans 14 residues. The CDR3 spells CASPQGQMNYGYTF. CDR3 DNA: TGTGCCAGCCCCCAGGGACAGATGAACTATGGCTACACCTTC. The whole variable domain, remainder taken from reference TRBV2 and TRBJ1-2, is EPEVTQTPSHQVTQMGQEVILRCVPISNHLYFYWYRQILGQKVEFLVSFYNNEISEKSEIFDDQFSVERPDGSNFTLKIRSTKLEDSAMYFCASPQGQMNYGYTFGSGTRLTVV.